This is a list of T cell receptor beta chains from one sample in a study of OX40 agonist ivuxolimab in advanced cancers. Some clones are missing from TCRdb's copy, which holds only in-frame ones; the method was immunoSEQ multiplex PCR. The sample lists over 60,000 clones; 80% to 90% were seen once. The source material was CD4+ or CD8+ T cells sorted from blood, sampled in a trial of the OX40 agonist ivuxolimab. The source of these receptors is an adult with an advanced solid tumor such as melanoma, head and neck, liver or kidney cancer. Each CDR3 is given with its conserved first and last residue. The D gene is left open where the match is weak. Clone sizes are given selectively: once, few, many, or a class where the clone is expanded.

abundance: -; j_gene: TRBJ1-5; d_gene: -; v_gene: TRBV2; CDR3aa: CASTPDGGYQPQHF; CDR3nt: TGTGCCAGCACCCCGGACGGGGGATATCAGCCCCAGCATTTT
abundance: -; j_gene: TRBJ2-7; d_gene: -; v_gene: TRBV7-3; CDR3aa: CASSPGQSTAQYF; CDR3nt: TGTGCCAGCAGCCCAGGACAGTCTACGGCGCAGTACTTC
abundance: -; j_gene: TRBJ2-5; d_gene: -; v_gene: TRBV7-9; CDR3aa: CASSSSSPWETQYF; CDR3nt: TGTGCCAGCAGCTCCTCTAGCCCCTGGGAGACCCAGTACTTC
abundance: -; j_gene: TRBJ1-5; d_gene: TRBD1; v_gene: TRBV28; CDR3aa: CASSLGTGGNQPQHF; CDR3nt: TGTGCCAGCAGTTTAGGGACAGGGGGCAATCAGCCCCAGCATTTT
abundance: -; j_gene: TRBJ2-4; d_gene: -; v_gene: TRBV10-3; CDR3aa: CAISAGSLAKNIQYF; CDR3nt: TGTGCCATCAGTGCTGGTTCCCTAGCCAAAAACATTCAGTACTTC
abundance: once; j_gene: TRBJ1-1; d_gene: TRBD1; v_gene: TRBV30; CDR3aa: CAWGTGGNTEAFF; CDR3nt: TGTGCCTGGGGGACAGGGGGTAACACTGAAGCTTTCTTT
abundance: -; j_gene: TRBJ2-7; d_gene: -; v_gene: TRBV28; CDR3aa: CASSLYSTYEQYF; CDR3nt: TGTGCCAGCAGTTTATACAGCACCTACGAGCAGTACTTC
abundance: -; j_gene: TRBJ2-5; d_gene: TRBD2; v_gene: TRBV28; CDR3aa: CARRGTSGGTQYF; CDR3nt: TGTGCCCGCAGGGGGACTAGCGGTGGGACCCAGTACTTC
abundance: -; j_gene: TRBJ2-3; d_gene: -; v_gene: TRBV7-8; CDR3aa: CASSLMGLSTDTQYF; CDR3nt: TGTGCCAGCAGCTTAATGGGGCTTAGCACAGATACGCAGTATTTT
abundance: -; j_gene: TRBJ1-5; d_gene: TRBD1; v_gene: TRBV27; CDR3aa: CASSPDRVSNQPQHF; CDR3nt: TGTGCCAGCAGTCCTGACAGGGTTAGCAATCAGCCCCAGCATTTT
abundance: -; j_gene: TRBJ1-2; d_gene: -; v_gene: TRBV5-4; CDR3aa: CATQGGYGYTF; CDR3nt: TGTGCCACCCAGGGTGGCTATGGCTACACCTTC
abundance: -; j_gene: TRBJ2-7; d_gene: TRBD2; v_gene: TRBV5-1; CDR3aa: CASSVTSGSYEQYF; CDR3nt: TGCGCCAGCAGCGTGACTAGCGGATCCTACGAGCAGTACTTC
abundance: -; j_gene: TRBJ2-5; d_gene: TRBD2; v_gene: TRBV5-6; CDR3aa: CASSPRVAGGGTQYF; CDR3nt: TGTGCCAGCAGCCCGAGAGTAGCGGGAGGTGGGACCCAGTACTTC
abundance: -; j_gene: TRBJ2-3; d_gene: -; v_gene: TRBV7-2; CDR3aa: CASSRGRRGGSDTQYF; CDR3nt: TGTGCCAGCAGCAGGGGCAGGAGGGGAGGATCAGATACGCAGTATTTT
abundance: once; j_gene: TRBJ2-7; d_gene: -; v_gene: TRBV7-9; CDR3aa: CASSRDGPYEQYF; CDR3nt: TGTGCCAGCAGCCGGGACGGGCCCTACGAGCAGTACTTC
abundance: -; j_gene: TRBJ2-4; d_gene: -; v_gene: TRBV18; CDR3aa: CASSPPVGGAKNIQYF; CDR3nt: TGTGCCAGCTCACCACCGGTAGGGGGGGCCAAAAACATTCAGTACTTC
abundance: -; j_gene: TRBJ2-2; d_gene: -; v_gene: TRBV7-3; CDR3aa: CASSPIDTGELFF; CDR3nt: TGTGCCAGCAGCCCCATAGACACCGGGGAGCTGTTTTTT
abundance: -; j_gene: TRBJ2-5; d_gene: -; v_gene: TRBV6-6; CDR3aa: CASTFTAWETQYF; CDR3nt: TGTGCCAGCACCTTTACTGCCTGGGAGACCCAGTACTTC
abundance: -; j_gene: TRBJ2-2; d_gene: -; v_gene: TRBV7-9; CDR3aa: CASSPPGRPITGELFF; CDR3nt: TGTGCCAGCAGCCCACCTGGGCGACCTATCACCGGGGAGCTGTTTTTT
abundance: -; j_gene: TRBJ1-1; d_gene: TRBD1; v_gene: TRBV28; CDR3aa: CASSFLDRGNTEAFF; CDR3nt: TGTGCCAGCAGTTTTTTGGACAGGGGGAACACTGAAGCTTTCTTT
abundance: -; j_gene: TRBJ2-1; d_gene: -; v_gene: TRBV2; CDR3aa: CASTDLYNEQFF; CDR3nt: TGTGCCAGCACGGATCTTTACAATGAGCAGTTCTTC
abundance: -; j_gene: TRBJ2-5; d_gene: -; v_gene: TRBV7-9; CDR3aa: CASSLSLAQETQYF; CDR3nt: TGTGCCAGCAGCTTGAGTCTAGCGCAAGAGACCCAGTACTTC
abundance: -; j_gene: TRBJ2-7; d_gene: -; v_gene: TRBV14; CDR3aa: CASSHGRGAYEQYF; CDR3nt: TGTGCCAGCAGCCACGGCAGGGGAGCCTACGAGCAGTACTTC
abundance: -; j_gene: TRBJ1-4; d_gene: -; v_gene: TRBV6-4; CDR3aa: CASSDSKLRGSLTNEKLFF; CDR3nt: TGTGCCAGCAGTGACTCGAAACTAAGGGGGAGCTTGACTAATGAAAAACTGTTTTTT
abundance: -; j_gene: TRBJ2-5; d_gene: TRBD1; v_gene: TRBV7-8; CDR3aa: CASSSIPGQGEETQYF; CDR3nt: TGTGCCAGCAGCTCTATTCCTGGACAGGGGGAAGAGACCCAGTACTTC
abundance: -; j_gene: TRBJ2-2; d_gene: -; v_gene: TRBV7-3; CDR3aa: CASSLAWTPGGTGELFF; CDR3nt: TGTGCCAGCAGCTTAGCGTGGACACCCGGCGGTACCGGGGAGCTGTTTTTT
abundance: -; j_gene: TRBJ2-2; d_gene: -; v_gene: TRBV29-1; CDR3aa: CSVEASATGELFF; CDR3nt: TGCAGCGTTGAGGCTAGCGCTACCGGGGAGCTGTTTTTT
abundance: -; j_gene: TRBJ1-5; d_gene: -; v_gene: TRBV25-1; CDR3aa: CASSPTGGGSNQPQHF; CDR3nt: TGTGCCAGCAGTCCCACGGGCGGCGGTAGCAATCAGCCCCAGCATTTT
abundance: -; j_gene: TRBJ1-6; d_gene: -; v_gene: TRBV10-3; CDR3aa: CAISGGEGSPLHF; CDR3nt: TGTGCCATCAGTGGTGGGGAGGGCTCACCCCTCCACTTT
abundance: -; j_gene: TRBJ2-5; d_gene: -; v_gene: TRBV7-9; CDR3aa: CASSLATASGETQYF; CDR3nt: TGTGCCAGCAGCTTAGCTACAGCGTCCGGGGAGACCCAGTACTTC
abundance: -; j_gene: TRBJ2-3; d_gene: -; v_gene: TRBV7-9; CDR3aa: CATRWGEAYTDTQYF; CDR3nt: TGTGCCACCCGATGGGGGGAGGCCTACACAGATACGCAGTATTTT
abundance: -; j_gene: TRBJ1-2; d_gene: TRBD1; v_gene: TRBV28; CDR3aa: CASSSGQGEGYTF; CDR3nt: TGTGCCAGCAGTTCCGGACAGGGGGAAGGCTACACCTTC
abundance: -; j_gene: TRBJ1-5; d_gene: TRBD1; v_gene: TRBV6-6; CDR3aa: CASSGQGSQPQHF; CDR3nt: TGTGCCAGCAGCGGACAGGGTAGTCAGCCCCAGCATTTT
abundance: -; j_gene: TRBJ2-5; d_gene: -; v_gene: TRBV4-1; CDR3aa: CASSPSFQETQYF; CDR3nt: TGCGCCAGCAGCCCCAGTTTTCAAGAGACCCAGTACTTC
abundance: once; j_gene: TRBJ1-2; d_gene: TRBD1; v_gene: TRBV18; CDR3aa: CASSPQGQGAYGYTF; CDR3nt: TGTGCCAGCTCACCACAGGGACAGGGAGCCTATGGCTACACCTTC
abundance: -; j_gene: TRBJ1-5; d_gene: TRBD1; v_gene: TRBV6-1; CDR3aa: CASSTGDNQPQHF; CDR3nt: TGTGCCAGCAGTACAGGGGACAATCAGCCCCAGCATTTT
abundance: few; j_gene: TRBJ1-3; d_gene: TRBD1; v_gene: TRBV28; CDR3aa: CASSPGTANSGNTIYF; CDR3nt: TGTGCCAGCAGTCCCGGGACAGCCAACTCTGGAAACACCATATATTTT
abundance: -; j_gene: TRBJ1-5; d_gene: -; v_gene: TRBV7-9; CDR3aa: CASSPGGYQPQHF; CDR3nt: TGTGCCAGCAGCCCGGGGGGGTATCAGCCCCAGCATTTT
abundance: -; j_gene: TRBJ1-1; d_gene: -; v_gene: TRBV7-9; CDR3aa: CASSLVWEFTEAFF; CDR3nt: TGTGCCAGCAGCTTAGTTTGGGAATTCACTGAAGCTTTCTTT
abundance: few; j_gene: TRBJ1-1; d_gene: -; v_gene: TRBV27; CDR3aa: CASSLSRPSRPEAFF; CDR3nt: TGTGCCAGCAGTTTATCGAGGCCTAGCCGCCCTGAAGCTTTCTTT
abundance: -; j_gene: TRBJ2-5; d_gene: -; v_gene: TRBV28; CDR3aa: CASSFVAQETQYF; CDR3nt: TGTGCCAGCAGTTTTGTGGCTCAAGAGACCCAGTACTTC
abundance: -; j_gene: TRBJ2-1; d_gene: -; v_gene: TRBV10-3; CDR3aa: CAISEPSAYNEQFF; CDR3nt: TGTGCCATCAGTGAGCCGTCGGCCTACAATGAGCAGTTCTTC
abundance: -; j_gene: TRBJ1-4; d_gene: -; v_gene: TRBV4-1; CDR3aa: CASSQPVRGTNEKLFF; CDR3nt: TGCGCCAGCAGCCAGCCAGTCAGGGGAACTAATGAAAAACTGTTTTTT
abundance: -; j_gene: TRBJ1-1; d_gene: -; v_gene: TRBV18; CDR3aa: CASSIQGDSTEAFF; CDR3nt: TGTGCCAGCTCAATACAGGGTGATTCGACTGAAGCTTTCTTT
abundance: once; j_gene: TRBJ2-5; d_gene: -; v_gene: TRBV11-2; CDR3aa: CASSPSRRLQETQYF; CDR3nt: TGTGCCAGCAGCCCCTCCCGGCGGCTACAAGAGACCCAGTACTTC
abundance: -; j_gene: TRBJ2-6; d_gene: TRBD1; v_gene: TRBV15; CDR3aa: CATSRPDRVGANVLTF; CDR3nt: TGTGCCACCAGCAGACCTGACAGGGTTGGGGCCAACGTCCTGACTTTC
abundance: once; j_gene: TRBJ2-1; d_gene: TRBD2; v_gene: TRBV4-2; CDR3aa: CASSQGLGLAGTEQFF; CDR3nt: TGTGCCAGCAGCCAAGGTCTGGGACTAGCGGGGACTGAGCAGTTCTTC
abundance: -; j_gene: TRBJ1-1; d_gene: TRBD1; v_gene: TRBV10-3; CDR3aa: CAISESRGTGNMNTEAFF; CDR3nt: TGTGCCATCAGTGAGTCGAGGGGGACAGGAAATATGAACACTGAAGCTTTCTTT
abundance: -; j_gene: TRBJ2-5; d_gene: -; v_gene: TRBV18; CDR3aa: CASSGREEETQYF; CDR3nt: TGTGCCAGCTCTGGGCGCGAGGAAGAGACCCAGTACTTC
abundance: -; j_gene: TRBJ2-7; d_gene: -; v_gene: TRBV5-6; CDR3aa: CASSFQAYEQYF; CDR3nt: TGTGCCAGCAGCTTTCAAGCCTACGAGCAGTACTTC
abundance: once; j_gene: TRBJ1-1; d_gene: TRBD1; v_gene: TRBV5-1; CDR3aa: CASKPGQGNTEAFF; CDR3nt: TGCGCCAGCAAGCCGGGACAGGGGAACACTGAAGCTTTCTTT
abundance: -; j_gene: TRBJ2-1; d_gene: TRBD1; v_gene: TRBV10-3; CDR3aa: CAISGGTGDYNEQFF; CDR3nt: TGTGCCATCAGTGGTGGGACAGGTGACTACAATGAGCAGTTCTTC
abundance: once; j_gene: TRBJ2-1; d_gene: -; v_gene: TRBV5-1; CDR3aa: CASSSQTGSYNEQFF; CDR3nt: TGCGCCAGCAGCTCTCAGACAGGTTCCTACAATGAGCAGTTCTTC